This is a list of T cell receptor beta chains from one sample in a study of cytomegalovirus exposure and HLA in healthy donors. The assay was immunoSEQ multiplex PCR, and TCRdb's table has in-frame clones only and misses some. This sample yields around 130,000 clones, of which over 70% are seen a single time; around 1.6% belongs to the top ten. What was sequenced was PBMCs. The receptor set was obtained from a woman aged 18-35 years in good health and CMV-seronegative. Each CDR3 is given without its conserved first and last residue.

V gene | CDR3 protein
TRBV14 | ASSQDFRDSPFYGYT
TRBV11-2 | ASSLEGEAVFETQY
TRBV27 | ASRPGLTAPGELF
TRBV6-5 | ASSYSAFRGGYT
TRBV7-2 | ASSLVLGLPKADTQY
TRBV12-5 | ASGLHRPETRTEAF
TRBV19 | ASSNLGRGVMEDTEAF
TRBV18 | ASSRNFRLRNSTDTQY
TRBV7-2 | ASSLNVREQF
TRBV4-1 | ASSQLPYGYT
TRBV5-4 | ASSLERQGGYNEQF
TRBV2 | ASTWDRQSYEQY
TRBV29-1 | SVTTGGGQPQH
TRBV6-5 | ASSYETVWALTEAF
TRBV5-6 | ASSLRQTNSPLH
TRBV19 | ASSFRDPGGRQPQH
TRBV19 | ASSIPGTGGLSPLH
TRBV4-2 | ASSQVLSVNPYGYT
TRBV13 | ASSLGRGGGTSNYGYT
TRBV2 | ASLLQGDTEAF
TRBV5-5 | ASSPRESPNSPLH
TRBV9 | ASSLNNEQF
TRBV5-6 | ASRPQGGETQY
TRBV28 | ASSPGTSGAMGNEQF
TRBV19 | ASSIDPGHLGEDTQY
TRBV5-1 | ASRWAASDTGELF
TRBV6-1 | ASSEAVRGYDSWAF
TRBV29-1 | SVATSGAKNSQY
TRBV6-5 | ASSRQGFSNQPQH
TRBV2 | ASRPTGDSTHYEQF
TRBV18 | ASSPGALGGYT
TRBV27 | ASRSGRLANEQY
TRBV18 | ASSAGQDYGYI